A single sample gave rise to the 30 T cell receptor beta chains below, sequenced in a study of T cells in tuberculosis. Sequenced by immunoSEQ multiplex PCR; TCRdb stores in-frame clones only, minus some. The sample holds around 33,000 clones, roughly 93% seen once. Time point: new active TB diagnosis, blood taken before or within 7 days of starting treatment. This sample comprised PBMCs, obtained at tuberculosis diagnosis. The receptors originated from an adult with tuberculosis.

The CDR3 loop is CASSSPGEGNDTQYF. DNA of the CDR3: TGCGCCAGCAGCTCTCCAGGGGAGGGGAACGATACGCAGTATTTT. This sequence joins TRBV5-1 and TRBJ2-3; TRBD2 is a possible D gene (7 bases). Trimming left V 3 bases short and J 6 bases short, with 17 bases between. From germline, CDR1 is SGHRS and CDR2 YFSETQ. The CDR3 is 15 residues long.

Only one count was recorded for this clone. The chain uses TRBV5-1 and TRBJ2-3, with 8 bases fitting TRBD2. CDR3 size: 17 residues. CDR1 and CDR2 from the germline V gene are SGHRS and YFSETQ. J gave up 0 bases and V 0 bases, and 6 bases lay outside the gene matches. The CDR3 DNA reads TGCGCCAGCAGCTTGGTTGCGGGGGGTCTTAGCACAGATACGCAGTATTTT. It encodes CASSLVAGGLSTDTQYF.

The chain couples TRBV6-1 to TRBJ2-2; D perhaps matches TRBD1 (6 bases). The V end was cut by 3 bases, the J end by 2 bases, with 10 bases between. There are 15 residues in the CDR3. Germline V gene sequence: CDR1 MNHNS, CDR2 SASEGT. CDR3 amino acids: CASSEDRLNTGELFF. The CDR3 region has the DNA TGTGCCAGCAGTGAGGACAGACTAAACACCGGGGAGCTGTTTTTT.

This clone appeared a single time. V gene TRBV29-1 combines with J gene TRBJ2-1, with 9 bases lining up with TRBD2. V lost 2 bases to trimming and J lost 9 bases; unmatched junction nucleotides: 8. CDR1 is SQVTM and CDR2 is ANQGSEA in the germline V gene. This CDR3 is 14 amino acids long. CDR3 DNA sequence: TGCAGCGTTGAAATAAGCGGGAGGACCGGTGAGCAGTTCTTC. It codes for CSVEISGRTGEQFF.

The CDR3 is CASSMGTGAYGYTF. The CDR3, as DNA: TGTGCCAGTAGTATGGGGACAGGTGCTTATGGCTACACCTTC. The chain carries TRBV19 and TRBJ1-2, with TRBD1 matching 8 bases. The trim removed 3 bases at V and 5 bases at J, leaving 5 bases unmatched. This CDR3 spans 14 amino acids. Germline CDR1 reads LNHDA; CDR2 reads SQIVND (reference sequence).

The CDR3 sequence is CASRTRTGESTEAFF. The CDR3 DNA follows: TGTGCCAGCAGGACGAGGACAGGGGAAAGCACTGAAGCTTTCTTT. The chain carries TRBV28 and TRBJ1-1, with 9 bases aligning to TRBD1. The J segment lost 4 bases and the V segment lost 6 bases, leaving 9 bases of the junction unmatched. This CDR3 is 15 amino acids long. Per germline, CDR1 MDHEN and CDR2 SYDVKM.

The J gene is TRBJ2-1, the V gene TRBV11-3; 8 nucleotides agree with TRBD2. Germline assignment: CDR1 SGHNT and CDR2 YENEEA. V shed 3 bases and J 7 bases; nucleotides not matched to a gene: 8. CDR3 size: 15 residues. Written as DNA, the CDR3 is TGTGCCAGCAGCTTTGGGCGGGAGGCCGAAAATGAGCAGTTCTTC. Translated, it gives CASSFGREAENEQFF.

The J gene is TRBJ2-7, the V gene TRBV27; D is perhaps TRBD1 (6 bases). The V end lost 6 bases, the J end lost 2 bases, and 11 bases lay between the germline ends. CDR1 and CDR2 (germline): MNHEY, SMNVEV (reference sequence). The CDR3 is 13 amino acids. CDR3: CASSIQGTYEQYF. The CDR3 DNA sequence: TGTGCCAGCAGCATCCAGGGGACCTACGAGCAGTACTTC.

This chain connects TRBV7-9 to TRBJ2-3; perhaps TRBD2 as D (6 bases). This CDR3 contains 12 residues. Germline CDR1 SEHNR, CDR2 FQNEAQ (reference sequence). The V end was cut by 8 bases, the J end by 2 bases, with 8 bases between. The CDR3 DNA reads TGTGCCAGCCGCGGGGCCACAGATACGCAGTATTTT. Its translation: CASRGATDTQYF.

This chain connects TRBV5-1 to TRBJ2-5, with D unclear. This CDR3 region has 13 residues. V was pared by 0 bases and J by 1 base, with 4 bases between. Germline values: CDR1 SGHRS, CDR2 YFSETQ. The DNA of the CDR3 is TGCGCCAGCAGCTTGGCGAGCCAAGAGACCCAGTACTTC. Protein: CASSLASQETQYF.

V gene TRBV14 combines with J gene TRBJ1-2; no reliable D call. The CDR3 totals 13 residues. Germline V gene sequence: CDR1 SGHDN, CDR2 FVKESK. The ends were cut back, 4 bases at V and 6 bases at J, with 12 bases in the middle. CDR3 in amino acids: CASSRQVANGYTF. DNA of the CDR3: TGTGCCAGCAGCCGCCAGGTTGCCAATGGCTACACCTTC.

This sequence joins TRBV2 and TRBJ2-7; unclear D gene. The germline V gene has CDR1 SNHLY and CDR2 FYNNEI. The CDR3 consists of 14 residues. The V end lost 4 bases, the J end lost 3 bases, and 13 bases lay between the germline ends. The CDR3 loop reads CASSVTATDYEQYF. The DNA for the CDR3 is TGTGCCAGCAGTGTAACGGCAACAGACTACGAGCAGTACTTC.

CDR3 amino acids: CASSLAGGGSYEQYF. The CDR3 region has the DNA TGCGCCAGCAGCTTAGCGGGAGGGGGCTCCTACGAGCAGTACTTC. The chain carries TRBV5-1 and TRBJ2-7; TRBD2 agrees at 10 bases. Germline V lookup: CDR1 SGHRS, CDR2 YFSETQ. The CDR3 is 15 residues long. The V and J ends lost 2 bases and 0 bases, in that order; junction bases with no gene match: 2.

This chain joins TRBV29-1 and TRBJ1-2; no clear D gene. The CDR3 is made up of 12 amino acids. In germline, CDR1 is SQVTM, CDR2 ANQGSEA. Trimming removed 4 bases from V and 2 bases from J, with 8 bases in between. In DNA form, the CDR3 reads TGCAGCGTTGCGGCAGGAAACTATGGCTACACCTTC. As protein: CSVAAGNYGYTF.

This clone has only one observation. The chain uses TRBV7-8 and TRBJ2-7; 9 nucleotides match TRBD2. Per the germline V gene, CDR1 is SGHVS and CDR2 is FQNEAQ. The CDR3 has 14 residues. V lost 1 base and J lost 6; bases outside the gene matches: 4. CDR3: CASSLDGSGGEQYF. The CDR3 nucleotides read TGTGCCAGCAGCTTAGATGGTAGCGGGGGCGAGCAGTACTTC.

The rearrangement uses TRBV11-2 and TRBJ2-7; the D gene is possibly TRBD2 (6 bases). The germline V and J ends were trimmed by 4 bases and 3 bases, with 13 bases remaining between them. This CDR3 has 14 residues. Germline V gives CDR1 SGHAT, CDR2 FQNNGV. The CDR3 reads CASSSSVEGYEQYF. CDR3 sequence (DNA): TGTGCCAGCAGCTCCTCGGTGGAGGGCTACGAGCAGTACTTC. Drawing the rest from reference TRBV11-2 and TRBJ2-7, the complete variable domain is EAGVAQSPRYKIIEKRQSVAFWCNPISGHATLYWYQQILGQGPKLLIQFQNNGVVDDSQLPKDRFSAERLKGVDSTLKIQPAKLEDSAVYLCASSSSVEGYEQYFGPGTRLTVT.

CDR3 region: CASSAKPHSSGNTIYF. CDR3 DNA: TGTGCCAGCAGCGCCAAACCCCACAGCTCTGGAAACACCATATATTTT. The genes are TRBV9 and TRBJ1-3; D is ambiguous. The germline CDR1 and CDR2 sequences are SGDLS and YYNGEE. V was cut by 3 bases and J by 0 bases, with 13 bases left in between. This CDR3 region has 16 residues.

V is TRBV30 and J is TRBJ1-2, with unresolved D. Germline values: CDR1 GTSNPN, CDR2 SVGIG (reference sequence). With 1 base removed from V and 2 bases from J, the gap between germline ends came to 14 bases. This CDR3 contains 15 residues. The CDR3 DNA reads as TGTGCCTGGAGTGCTGGGCTATTCCGCAACTATGGCTACACCTTC. It encodes CAWSAGLFRNYGYTF.

The rearrangement links TRBV6-5 to TRBJ1-5; 8 nucleotides match TRBD1. Per germline, CDR1 MNHEY and CDR2 SVGAGI. The junction had 6 bases not matched to a gene; V was cut back by 8 bases and J by 3 bases. The CDR3 runs 14 residues. The CDR3 sequence: CASGPGGINQPQHF. DNA of the CDR3: TGTGCCAGCGGGCCAGGGGGCATCAATCAGCCCCAGCATTTT.

A few counts support this clone. The chain uses TRBV7-9 and TRBJ2-1, with TRBD2 identical over 11 bases. The CDR3 is made up of 15 amino acids. Per germline, CDR1 SEHNR and CDR2 FQNEAQ (reference sequence). The trim removed 5 bases at V and 8 bases at J, leaving 8 bases unmatched. The DNA of the CDR3 is TGTGCCAGCAGCCCCGGGACTAGCGGTCATGATGAGCAGTTCTTC. Translated: CASSPGTSGHDEQFF.

This rearrangement joins TRBV7-2 to TRBJ1-5; TRBD1 is a possible D gene (6 bases). Germline-derived CDR1 and CDR2 are SGHTA and FQGNSA. This CDR3 region has 16 residues. Trimming left V 4 bases short and J 3 bases short, with 16 bases between. This CDR3 reads CASSSDRSDYNQPQHF. CDR3 coding DNA: TGTGCCAGCAGCTCCGACAGGTCGGATTACAATCAGCCCCAGCATTTT.

The chain carries TRBV19 and TRBJ1-5; D might be TRBD1 (5 bases). Between the trimmed V and J ends, which lost 5 bases and 7 bases, there was a span of 12 bases. The CDR3 loop spans 13 amino acids. Germline values: CDR1 LNHDA, CDR2 SQIVND (reference sequence). Here the CDR3 DNA reads TGTGCCAGTAGTGCCGTGGGGCAGCAGCCCCAGCATTTT. Encoded protein: CASSAVGQQPQHF.

The chain joins TRBV5-6 to TRBJ1-5, with D perhaps matching TRBD1 (6 bases). Germline V CDR1 and CDR2: SGHDT, YYEEEE. V lost 2 bases and J 7 bases, leaving 13 bases between the germline ends. This CDR3 is built from 14 residues. CDR3 DNA: TGTGCCAGCAGCTTTAGGGGGATCAGGCAGCCCCAGCATTTT. Translating gives CASSFRGIRQPQHF.

The table lists this clone with a count of one. The CDR3 DNA follows: TGTGCCAGCAGCCGTACGGGGCGACAGGGTCTTAATGAAAAACTGTTTTTT. Translated: CASSRTGRQGLNEKLFF. This rearrangement joins TRBV27 to TRBJ1-4; 7 nucleotides match TRBD1. Trimming at V came to 6 bases and at J to 4 bases, leaving 14 bases not matched to a gene. The germline CDR1 and CDR2 sequences are MNHEY and SMNVEV (reference sequence). CDR3 length: 17 residues.

The chain is built from TRBV18 and TRBJ1-1; 10 bases are a match to TRBD1. After removal of 4 bases from V and 6 bases from J, the junction contained 8 bases not matched to a gene. The CDR3 has 15 residues. The germline CDR1 and CDR2 sequences are KGHSH and LQKENI. DNA for the CDR3: TGTGCCAGCTCACGAGCCGGGACAGGGGTGCCTGAAGCTTTCTTT. This codes for CASSRAGTGVPEAFF.

The chain has TRBV4-1 and TRBJ1-2; TRBD1 matches 7 bases. CDR3 length: 14 residues. With V trimmed by 4 bases and J by 8 bases, 10 bases remained unmatched. Germline values: CDR1 MGHRA, CDR2 YSYEKL. CDR3 DNA sequence: TGCGCCAGCAGCCTGCCTCCGGGACAGCAGGGCTACACCTTC. It yields the protein CASSLPPGQQGYTF.

V is TRBV14 and J is TRBJ1-1; unclear D gene. The CDR3 runs 14 residues. CDR1 is SGHDN, CDR2 FVKESK, per germline. V lost 1 base and J lost 4, with 10 bases in between. The CDR3 DNA follows: TGTGCCAGCAGCCAAGTTGCCGGTAGCACTGAAGCTTTCTTT. Its protein is CASSQVAGSTEAFF.

The chain employs TRBV5-6 and TRBJ2-5; D may be TRBD1 (5 bases). The CDR3 is 13 amino acids. Germline CDR1 is SGHDT and CDR2 is YYEEEE. The germline V and J ends were trimmed by 0 bases and 4 bases, with 7 bases remaining between them. The CDR3 reads CASSLGQRETQYF. CDR3 DNA: TGTGCCAGCAGCTTGGGACAGAGAGAGACCCAGTACTTC.

The chain joins TRBV2 to TRBJ2-2, with 8 bases lining up with TRBD1. The CDR3 runs to 14 residues. Germline CDR1 reads SNHLY; CDR2 reads FYNNEI. The ends lost 6 bases at V and 5 bases at J; junction bases unmatched: 5. The CDR3 sequence is CASSGQGETGELFF. For the CDR3, the DNA is TGTGCCAGCAGCGGACAGGGAGAAACCGGGGAGCTGTTTTTT.

The chain is built from TRBV6-1 and TRBJ1-5; D gene unclear. In germline, CDR1 is MNHNS, CDR2 SASEGT. This CDR3 is built from 12 residues. V was trimmed by 6 bases and J by 0 bases, leaving 3 bases between them. The CDR3 DNA reads TGTGCCAGCAGGTATAGCAATCAGCCCCAGCATTTT. This codes for CASRYSNQPQHF.